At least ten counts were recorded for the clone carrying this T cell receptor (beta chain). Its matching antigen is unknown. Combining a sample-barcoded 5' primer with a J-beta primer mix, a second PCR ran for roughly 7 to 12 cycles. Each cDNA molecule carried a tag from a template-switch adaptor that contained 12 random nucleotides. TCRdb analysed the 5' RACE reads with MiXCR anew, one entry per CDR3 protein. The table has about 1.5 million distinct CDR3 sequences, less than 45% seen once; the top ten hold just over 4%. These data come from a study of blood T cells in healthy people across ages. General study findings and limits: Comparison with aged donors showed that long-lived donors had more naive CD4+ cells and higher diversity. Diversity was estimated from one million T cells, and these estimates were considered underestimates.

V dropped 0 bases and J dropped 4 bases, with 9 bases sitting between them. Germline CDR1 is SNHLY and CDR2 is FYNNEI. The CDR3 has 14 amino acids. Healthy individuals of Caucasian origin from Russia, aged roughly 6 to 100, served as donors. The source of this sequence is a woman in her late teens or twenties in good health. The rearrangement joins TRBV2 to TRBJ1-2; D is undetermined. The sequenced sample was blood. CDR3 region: CASSEAVGPYGYTF. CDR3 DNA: TGTGCCAGCAGTGAAGCTGTCGGACCCTATGGCTACACCTTC.